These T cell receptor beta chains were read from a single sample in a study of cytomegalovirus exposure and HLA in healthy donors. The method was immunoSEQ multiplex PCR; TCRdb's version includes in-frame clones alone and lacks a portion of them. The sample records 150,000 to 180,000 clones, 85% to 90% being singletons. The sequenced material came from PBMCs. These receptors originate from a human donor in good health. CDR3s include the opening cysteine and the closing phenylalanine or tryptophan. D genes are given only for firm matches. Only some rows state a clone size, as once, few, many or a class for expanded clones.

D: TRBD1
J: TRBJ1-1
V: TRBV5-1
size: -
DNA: TGCGCCAGCAGCCCCTGGACAGGGAGCACTGAAGCTTTCTTT
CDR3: CASSPWTGSTEAFF

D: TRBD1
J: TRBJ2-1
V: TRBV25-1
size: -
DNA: TGTGCCACCGCAAACCGGGACAGGGACTCCAATGAGCAGTTCTTC
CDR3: CATANRDRDSNEQFF

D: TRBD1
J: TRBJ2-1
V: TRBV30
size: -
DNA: TGTGCCTGGACCATGGGACAGAATGAGCAGTTCTTC
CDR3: CAWTMGQNEQFF

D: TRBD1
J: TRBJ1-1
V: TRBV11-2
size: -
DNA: TGTGCCAGCAGCTCTTTGACAGGGCTGAACACTGAAGCTTTCTTT
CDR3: CASSSLTGLNTEAFF

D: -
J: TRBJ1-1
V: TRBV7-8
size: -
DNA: TGTGCCAGCAGCTTAGTGGGGGGGACGAACACTGAAGCTTTCTTT
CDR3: CASSLVGGTNTEAFF

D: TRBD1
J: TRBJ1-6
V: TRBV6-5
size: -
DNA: TGTGCCAGCACCCGGGACAGGAGTTATTCACCCCTCCACTTT
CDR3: CASTRDRSYSPLHF

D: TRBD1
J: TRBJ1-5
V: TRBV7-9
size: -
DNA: TGTGCCAGCAGCTTAGGGGGTTCGGGACAGGGGGCAAACCAGCCCCAGCATTTT
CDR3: CASSLGGSGQGANQPQHF

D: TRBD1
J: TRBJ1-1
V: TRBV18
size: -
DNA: TGTGCCAGCTCAGGACAGGGATTGGCCACTGAAGCTTTCTTT
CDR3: CASSGQGLATEAFF

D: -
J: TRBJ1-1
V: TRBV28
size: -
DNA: TGTGCCAGCAGTTTAAAGGGGATGAGGACTGAAGCTTTCTTT
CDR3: CASSLKGMRTEAFF

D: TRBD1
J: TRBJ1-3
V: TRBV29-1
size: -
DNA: TGCAGCGTCGAAGAGACAGGGTCCACCATATATTTT
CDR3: CSVEETGSTIYF

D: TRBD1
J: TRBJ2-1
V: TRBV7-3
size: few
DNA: TGTGCCAGCAGCCCTACCCGGGACAGGGGGAATGAGCAGTTCTTC
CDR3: CASSPTRDRGNEQFF

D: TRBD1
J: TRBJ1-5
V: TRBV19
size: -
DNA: TGTGCCAGTACCTCGGACAGGTCCTACAATCAGCCCCAGCATTTT
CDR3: CASTSDRSYNQPQHF

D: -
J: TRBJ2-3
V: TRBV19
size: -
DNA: TGTGCCAGTAGTATAGTCGGGGGGCTAGACTACACAGATACGCAGTATTTT
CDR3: CASSIVGGLDYTDTQYF

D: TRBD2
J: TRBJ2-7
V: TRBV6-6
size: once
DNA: TGTGCCAGCAGCCAACTAGCGGGGGGCAATGAGCAGTACTTC
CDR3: CASSQLAGGNEQYF

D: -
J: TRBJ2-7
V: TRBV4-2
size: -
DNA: TGTGCCAGCAGCCAAGATTATGGGGGGGCCATGTACGAGCAGTACTTC
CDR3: CASSQDYGGAMYEQYF

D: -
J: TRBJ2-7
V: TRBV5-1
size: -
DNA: TGCGCCAGCAGCCTCTCTAAAGGAGTAAGCTCCTACGAGCAGTACTTC
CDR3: CASSLSKGVSSYEQYF

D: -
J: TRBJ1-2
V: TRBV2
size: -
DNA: TGTGCCAGCAGTGAAAGGCCTCGGGATGGCTACACCTTC
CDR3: CASSERPRDGYTF

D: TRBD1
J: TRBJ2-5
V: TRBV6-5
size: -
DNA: TGTGCCAGCTGGGGACAGCGAGCGACCCAGTACTTC
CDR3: CASWGQRATQYF

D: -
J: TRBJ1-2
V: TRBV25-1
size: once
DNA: TGTGCCAGCAGTGAATCCGTCTCCGGGGGAGGAGGCTACACCTTC
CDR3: CASSESVSGGGGYTF

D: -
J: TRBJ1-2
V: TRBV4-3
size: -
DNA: TGCGCCAGCAGCCAAGCTTCTTCAGGGGCCGGCTATGGCTACACCTTC
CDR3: CASSQASSGAGYGYTF

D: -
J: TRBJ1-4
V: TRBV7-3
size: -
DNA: TGTGCCAGCAGCTTACTCTCCCCAACTAATGAAAAACTGTTTTTT
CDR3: CASSLLSPTNEKLFF

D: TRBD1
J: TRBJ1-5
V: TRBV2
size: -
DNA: TGTGCCAGCAGTGGTCAGGGGGTTAGGCAGCCCCAGCATTTT
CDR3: CASSGQGVRQPQHF

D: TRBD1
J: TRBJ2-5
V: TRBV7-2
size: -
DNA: TGTGCCAGCAGCCAGACAGGGCAACAGACCCAGTACTTC
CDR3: CASSQTGQQTQYF

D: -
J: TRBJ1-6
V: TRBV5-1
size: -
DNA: TGCGCCAGCAGCTTGAATACCCTCGGGGAGGGGTCACCCCTCCACTTT
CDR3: CASSLNTLGEGSPLHF

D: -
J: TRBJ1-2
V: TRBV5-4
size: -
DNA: TGTGCCAGCATCCCGAGGGAGGCAAGCTCTGGCTACACCTTC
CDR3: CASIPREASSGYTF

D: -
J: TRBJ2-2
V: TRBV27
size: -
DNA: TGTGCCAGCAGGGAGGCGAACACCGGGGAGCTGTTTTTT
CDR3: CASREANTGELFF

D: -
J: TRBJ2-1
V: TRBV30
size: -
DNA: TGTGCCTGGGTCTTCCAGGGTTCCTACAATGAGCAGTTCTTC
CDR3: CAWVFQGSYNEQFF

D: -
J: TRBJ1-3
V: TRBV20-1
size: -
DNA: TGCAGTGGAAGTCGGGGAAACACCATATATTTT
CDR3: CSGSRGNTIYF

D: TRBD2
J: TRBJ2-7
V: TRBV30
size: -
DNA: TGTGCCTGTACCTCCCAGGGACTAGCGGGAGCATCAACCTACGAGCAGTACTTC
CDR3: CACTSQGLAGASTYEQYF

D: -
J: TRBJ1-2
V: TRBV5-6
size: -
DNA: TGTGCCAGCAGCTTGGTCGGACAGAACTATGGCTACACCTTC
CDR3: CASSLVGQNYGYTF

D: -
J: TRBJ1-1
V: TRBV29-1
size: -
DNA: TGCAGCGTATCGCGGGGGGCCGGGACTGAAGCTTTCTTT
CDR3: CSVSRGAGTEAFF

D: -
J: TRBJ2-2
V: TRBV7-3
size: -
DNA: TGTGCCAGCCCCCCCACCTCGGAAGGAGCCACGAACACCGGGGAGCTGTTTTTT
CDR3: CASPPTSEGATNTGELFF

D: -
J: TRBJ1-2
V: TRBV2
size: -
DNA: TGTGCCAGCAGTGAAGAGCAGGGGCGCGCCTATGGCTACACCTTC
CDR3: CASSEEQGRAYGYTF

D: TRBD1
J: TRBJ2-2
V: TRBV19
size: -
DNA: TGTGCCAGTAGTACGGACAGGGGGATTAAAGGGGAGCTGTTTTTT
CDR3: CASSTDRGIKGELFF

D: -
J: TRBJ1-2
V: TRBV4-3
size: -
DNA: TGCGCCAGCAGCCAGGGGTCCTCGAGCGGCTATGGCTACACCTTC
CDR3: CASSQGSSSGYGYTF

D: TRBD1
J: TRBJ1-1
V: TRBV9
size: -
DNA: TGTGCCAGCAGCGTAGTCCCAACAGGGGGCACTGAAGCTTTCTTT
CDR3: CASSVVPTGGTEAFF

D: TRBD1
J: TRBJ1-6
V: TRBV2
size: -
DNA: TGTGCCAGCAGTCAACAGGGGGCGGCCATTAATTCACCCCTCCACTTT
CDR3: CASSQQGAAINSPLHF

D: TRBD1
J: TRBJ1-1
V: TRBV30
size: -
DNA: TGTGCCTGGAGTGGGACAGGGGGAGAAGCTTTCTTT
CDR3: CAWSGTGGEAFF

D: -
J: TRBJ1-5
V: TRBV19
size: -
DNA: TGTGCCAGTAGGGAGGGGCAGATCAATCAGCCCCAGCATTTT
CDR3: CASREGQINQPQHF

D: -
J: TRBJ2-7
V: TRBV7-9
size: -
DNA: TGTGCCAGCAGCTTAGCGGCGGCCTCCTACGAGCAGTACTTC
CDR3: CASSLAAASYEQYF

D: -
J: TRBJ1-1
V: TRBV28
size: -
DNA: TGTGCCAGCAGTTTACAACACGGAGGCACTGAAGCTTTCTTT
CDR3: CASSLQHGGTEAFF

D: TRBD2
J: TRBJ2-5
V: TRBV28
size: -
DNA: TGTGCCAGCAGTCCTCTAGCGGGAGGGATACAAGAGACCCAGTACTTC
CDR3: CASSPLAGGIQETQYF

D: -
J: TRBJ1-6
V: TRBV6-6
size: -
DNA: TGTGCCAGCAGTTACAGGGGTACCTATAATTCACCCCTCCACTTT
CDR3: CASSYRGTYNSPLHF

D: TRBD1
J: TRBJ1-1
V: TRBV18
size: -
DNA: TGTGCCAGCTCACTAGACAGGGGGAGGGTGAACACTGAAGCTTTCTTT
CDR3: CASSLDRGRVNTEAFF

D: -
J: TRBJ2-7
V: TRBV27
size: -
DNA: TGTGCCAGCGGGGCGCGGGATTCTTCAGAGCAGTACTTC
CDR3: CASGARDSSEQYF

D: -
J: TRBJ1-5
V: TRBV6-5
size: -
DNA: TGTGCCAGCAGTTCCCTAAATCAGCCCCAGCATTTT
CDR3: CASSSLNQPQHF

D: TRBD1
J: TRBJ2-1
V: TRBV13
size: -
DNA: TGTGCCAGCAGCTCGACCGGGACAGCCGACAATGAGCAGTTCTTC
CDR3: CASSSTGTADNEQFF

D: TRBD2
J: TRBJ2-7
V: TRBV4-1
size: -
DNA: TGCGCCAGCAGCCCCGGAGCTAGCGGGATCCACGAGCAGTACTTC
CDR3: CASSPGASGIHEQYF

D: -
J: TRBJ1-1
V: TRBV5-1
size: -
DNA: TGCGCCAGCAGCTTGGGGGCAGGCAGCACTGAAGCTTTCTTT
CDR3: CASSLGAGSTEAFF

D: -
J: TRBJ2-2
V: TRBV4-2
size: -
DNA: TGTGCCAGCAGCCAAGATAGAGAGGGTGCGAACACCGGGGAGCTGTTTTTT
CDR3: CASSQDREGANTGELFF

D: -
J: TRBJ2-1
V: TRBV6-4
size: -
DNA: TGTGCCAGCAGTGGACTGGGGGCTCTCCTCTCCCTGGGCAATGAGCAGTTCTTC
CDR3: CASSGLGALLSLGNEQFF